The T cell receptor beta chain described here comes from a study of tumor-infiltrating lymphocytes in primary liver carcinoma. At least ten counts were recorded for this clonotype. Antigen specificity is unknown. Researchers drew blood RNA from unsorted whole blood and extracted germline DNA as well. Peripheral blood, roughly 4.2 milliliters, was collected prior to surgery. A primer in the constant region served to generate TCR beta cDNA from 450 to 600 ng of total RNA. ARM-PCR was slightly modified, and three nested multiplex PCR rounds with it gave rise to the TCR beta libraries. A C-beta reverse primer was combined with TRBV1-TRBV30 forward primers in the first two PCR rounds, and each round had around 11 cycles. From the multiplex PCR reads, TCRdb called clonotypes with MiXCR, one entry per CDR3 protein. The sample includes approximately 310,000 distinct CDR3 sequences, approximately 65% of them seen just once.

The study, taken as a whole, reports: It was tumor-adjacent and tumor-blood pairs that overlapped less than tumor region pairs did.

Germline V lookup: CDR1 GTSNPN, CDR2 SVGIG (reference sequence). The CDR3 has 13 residues. V gave up 4 bases and J gave up 3 bases, with 13 bases separating them. The receptor comes from a man aged 40-55 years with primary liver carcinoma and hepatitis B virus infection. The sequenced material came from peripheral blood. This chain connects TRBV30 to TRBJ2-7; D is unresolved. Here the CDR3 DNA reads TGTGCCTGGATCATGGGCGGCGGCTACGAGCAGTACTTC. Protein sequence: CAWIMGGGYEQYF.